These 10 T cell receptor beta chains came from one sample sequenced in a study of cytomegalovirus exposure and HLA in healthy donors. Generated by immunoSEQ multiplex PCR, the TCRdb table keeps only in-frame clones and is missing some. This sample has approximately 280,000 clones, with approximately 88% found just once. Sequenced input: PBMCs. The receptors here all came from a woman under 30 in good health and CMV-seronegative.

The chain links TRBV25-1 to TRBJ1-6; tentative D call: TRBD1 (6 bases). The CDR3 loop spans 15 amino acids. Deletions cut 1 base from V and 7 bases from J, with 11 bases between. Germline V gene lookup returns CDR1 MGHDK and CDR2 SYGVNS. The CDR3: CASSESGTPNSPLHF. For the CDR3, the DNA is TGTGCCAGCAGTGAATCGGGGACACCGAATTCACCCCTCCACTTT.

This chain connects TRBV2 to TRBJ1-3, with 7 bases that match TRBD1. With 8 bases clipped from V and 2 bases from J, the junction kept 6 bases outside the gene matches. Per the germline V gene, CDR1 is SNHLY and CDR2 is FYNNEI. The CDR3 contains 14 residues. This CDR3 reads CASGNTGAGNTIYF. CDR3 DNA: TGTGCCAGCGGAAACACAGGGGCTGGAAACACCATATATTTT.

This sequence joins TRBV7-6 and TRBJ2-7; D might be TRBD1 (6 bases). The CDR3 contains 13 residues. Trimming removed 5 bases from V and 2 bases from J, with 10 bases in between. Looked up from germline, CDR1 is SGHVS and CDR2 is FNYEAQ. The CDR3 nucleotides read TGTGCCAGCAGCCCACCAGGGGCCTACGAGCAGTACTTC. Translation: CASSPPGAYEQYF.

This clone was detected a few times. The J gene is TRBJ1-1, the V gene TRBV30; possible D gene TRBD1, 6 bases. CDR1 and CDR2 (germline): GTSNPN, SVGIG (reference sequence). The CDR3 runs to 10 residues. CDR3 in amino acids: CAGGNTEAFF. CDR3 coding DNA: TGTGCAGGGGGGAACACTGAAGCTTTCTTT.

The chain uses TRBV28 and TRBJ1-4; D is possibly TRBD1 (6 bases). The CDR3 runs 12 residues. Germline values: CDR1 MDHEN, CDR2 SYDVKM. CDR3 sequence: CGTGLRDEKLFF. In DNA, the CDR3 is TGTGGTACAGGGTTGAGGGATGAAAAACTGTTTTTT.

The count of this clone is one. J is TRBJ1-5 and V is TRBV2; 7 nucleotides match TRBD1. Germline lookup yields CDR1 SNHLY and CDR2 FYNNEI. The CDR3 spans 15 residues. J lost 4 bases, V lost 6 bases, and 9 bases had no gene match. The CDR3 here is CASSLVQGFNQPQHF. CDR3 in DNA: TGTGCCAGCAGCCTTGTACAGGGGTTTAATCAGCCCCAGCATTTT.

CDR3 in DNA: TGTGCCAGCAGCGCGGACAGGCTCAATGAAAAACTGTTTTTT. Its protein product is CASSADRLNEKLFF. The chain uses TRBV6-1 and TRBJ1-4, with 7 bases matching TRBD1. This CDR3 contains 14 residues. The germline CDR1 and CDR2 sequences are MNHNS and SASEGT. After removal of 6 bases from V and 5 bases from J, the junction contained 6 bases not matched to a gene.

This clone was recorded only once. The chain has TRBV2 and TRBJ1-2; 8 bases are a match to TRBD1. Germline CDR1 reads SNHLY; CDR2 reads FYNNEI. The CDR3 has 14 amino acids. The J segment lost 4 bases and the V segment lost 6 bases, leaving 7 bases of the junction unmatched. CDR3 loop: CASRADRAVYGYTF. CDR3 sequence (DNA): TGTGCCAGCAGGGCGGACAGGGCCGTCTATGGCTACACCTTC.

The V gene is TRBV6-1, the J gene TRBJ1-5; TRBD1 is a possible D gene (5 bases). CDR3 size: 12 residues. Deletions cut 9 bases from V and 7 bases from J, with 13 bases between. In germline, CDR1 is MNHNS, CDR2 SASEGT. The CDR3 DNA is TGTGCCAGTCAGGGTTCTGACCAGCCCCAGCATTTT. This translates into CASQGSDQPQHF.

The V gene is TRBV7-2, the J gene TRBJ1-2; TRBD1 agrees at 9 bases. The CDR3 is 14 amino acids. V trimming: 5 bases; J trimming: 3 bases; junction bases outside the gene matches: 4. In germline, CDR1 is SGHTA, CDR2 FQGNSA. CDR3 bases: TGTGCCAGCAGCCAGAGGACAGGGGACTATGGCTACACCTTC. As protein: CASSQRTGDYGYTF. Supplemented by reference TRBV7-2 and TRBJ1-2, the full variable domain reads GAGVSQSPSNKVTEKGKDVELRCDPISGHTALYWYRQSLGQGLEFLIYFQGNSAPDKSGLPSDRFSAERTGGSVSTLTIQRTQQEDSAVYLCASSQRTGDYGYTFGSGTRLTVV.